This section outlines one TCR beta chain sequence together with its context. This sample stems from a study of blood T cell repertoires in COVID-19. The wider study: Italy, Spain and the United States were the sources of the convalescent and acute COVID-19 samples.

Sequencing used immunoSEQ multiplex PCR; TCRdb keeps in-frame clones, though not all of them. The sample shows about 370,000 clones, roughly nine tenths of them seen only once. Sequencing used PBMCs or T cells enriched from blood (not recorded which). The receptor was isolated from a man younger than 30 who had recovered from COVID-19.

CDR3 residues: CASSRAGGLYNEQFF. CDR3 DNA sequence: TGCGCCAGCAGCCGAGCGGGAGGGCTATACAATGAGCAGTTCTTC. The chain joins TRBV5-1 to TRBJ2-1; 10 nucleotides agree with TRBD2. The CDR3 has 15 residues. V shed 4 bases and J 4 bases; nucleotides not matched to a gene: 5. Germline V gives CDR1 SGHRS, CDR2 YFSETQ. Drawing the rest from reference TRBV5-1 and TRBJ2-1, the complete variable domain is KAGVTQTPRYLIKTRGQQVTLSCSPISGHRSVSWYQQTPGQGLQFLFEYFSETQRNKGNFPGRFSGRQFSNSRSEMNVSTLELGDSALYLCASSRAGGLYNEQFFGPGTRLTVL.